This TCR beta chain was identified during a study of CD8 T cells in Susac syndrome (dated by TCRdb to the late 2010s). Study-level background: The study used repertoire sequencing to test whether antigen drove CD8+ T cell activation and differentiation in Susac syndrome. Clonality of the CD8+ T cell repertoire was compared between 11 to 12 healthy donors, about 14 Susac syndrome patients and some 15 multiple sclerosis patients. The paper's findings and limits, for the study overall: The number of individuals in the TCR sequencing and HLA analysis was recognized as being relatively small.

The CDR3 contains 16 residues, cysteine and phenylalanine counted. CDR3 DNA only is kept here, 48 bases in frame from base 1. From a lookup of the germline V gene, CDR1 and CDR2 are MDHEN and SYDVKM. At the junction V is shortened by 3 bases and J by 4 bases, with 19 bases in between. Peripheral blood CD8+ and CD4+ T cells from healthy donors, Susac syndrome patients and multiple sclerosis patients were profiled using high-throughput TCR beta sequencing. The multiple sclerosis controls were treatment-naive patients who had stable or active relapsing-remitting disease and met the revised McDonald criteria. Bulk CD8+ and CD4+ T cells were purified by magnetic negative isolation, while CD8+ TEMRA cells were enriched using FACS. Blood was drawn into EDTA tubes, processed within 24 hours, and PBMCs were isolated by density gradient centrifugation. PBMCs intended for TCR sequencing were cryopreserved in liquid nitrogen and thawed later in a water bath at 37 degrees C. A purity of at least 90% was achieved for sorted or isolated CD4+, CD8+ and CD8+ TEMRA cells.

RNA was extracted using the RNeasy kit, and roughly 0.5 to 1 ug of the RNA was reverse transcribed with random hexamers. The immunoSEQ multiplex PCR assay, which covers 54 Vbeta and 13 Jbeta segments, was used to amplify TCR beta CDR3 regions. To correct PCR amplification bias, a synthetic template baseline was used for both primer optimization and computational correction. The source study handled its data this way. Reads were annotated to V, D and J genes per IMGT and analyzed with immunoSEQ Analyzer, keeping only productive sequences. Clonality was computed as one minus Shannon entropy normalized by log2 of the number of productive unique sequences. For each patient and control, public and private clones were evaluated within the 100 most prevalent clones. Clones were defined as Susac-specific if absent from the healthy and MS cohorts, from around 1,000 published viral clones and from other ImmuneACCESS disease sequences. Clones were called with MiXCR by TCRdb after fastp trimmed the public reads at Q25, and only in-frame beta chains were retained. When rows share a CDR3 protein, they turn into one entry using the most common DNA and genes. The V and J calls were not made by the authors but by TCRdb's processing. The sample records about 440,000 distinct CDR3 sequences, 85% of which are singletons. The ten largest clonotypes hold about 0.12% of the sample.

On this clonotype itself: The specificity of this receptor is unknown. Base quality data are lacking; no much larger clone is found one base away.

The source material was CD8+ T cells from PBMCs. Rearrangement joined TRBV28 to TRBJ2-7; tentative D gene TRBD2, with 6 bases matching. The origin of this receptor is a human donor with multiple sclerosis. The DNA sequence follows: TGTGCCAGCAGTTTGAGAGGGGAGGTGATTTCTTACGAGCAGTACTTC. Translated, this is CASSLRGEVISYEQYF.